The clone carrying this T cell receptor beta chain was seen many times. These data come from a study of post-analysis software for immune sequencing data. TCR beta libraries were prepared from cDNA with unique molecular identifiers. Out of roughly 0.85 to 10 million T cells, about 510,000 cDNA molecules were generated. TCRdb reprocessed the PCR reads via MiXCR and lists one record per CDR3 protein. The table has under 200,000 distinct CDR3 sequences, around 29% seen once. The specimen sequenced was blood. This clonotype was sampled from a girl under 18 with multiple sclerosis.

The CDR3 nucleotides read TGTGCCACCAGTTGGCTAGCGGGAGGTACAGATACGCAGTATTTT. Its translation: CATSWLAGGTDTQYF. The chain is built from TRBV24-1 and TRBJ2-3; 11 bases map to TRBD2. The germline gives CDR1 KGHDR, CDR2 SFDVKD. The V and J ends lost 6 bases and 3 bases, in that order; junction bases with no gene match: 4. This CDR3 is 15 amino acids long.